This T cell receptor (beta chain) is from a study of OX40 agonist ivuxolimab in advanced cancers. Study overall: Hepatocellular carcinoma, melanoma, renal cell or head and neck cancer occurred in dose-escalation patients. Of mixed ages from about 20 to 85 and averaging about 56 years, the group was around 78% male. Under the entry rules, prior anti-PD-1, anti-PD-L1 or anti-CTLA-4 therapy was allowed, and around 36% had some.

Study-level results: CD4+ and CD8+ blood T cells expanded clonally by week 6 at 0.1 to 3.0 mg/kg.

Germline V CDR1 and CDR2: SEHNR, FQNEAQ (reference sequence). The CDR3 sequence is 14 residues long. The junction had 5 bases not matched to a gene; V was cut back by 1 base and J by 6 bases. Data came from immunoSEQ multiplex PCR; TCRdb stores just in-frame clones and leaves some out. The repertoire includes 65,000 to 70,000 clones, roughly nine tenths of them detected once, and 5.5% to 6.5% sits in the top ten. Remarks on this clone: Its matching antigen is unknown.

The chain recombines TRBV7-9 with TRBJ2-7; TRBD2 agrees at 8 bases. The sequence came from an adult with an advanced solid tumor such as melanoma, head and neck, liver or kidney cancer. The source was CD4+ or CD8+ T cells sorted from blood, collected in a trial of the OX40 agonist ivuxolimab. CDR3 DNA: TGTGCCAGCAGCTTAGTCGCGGGAGGTGGCGAGCAGTACTTC. It encodes CASSLVAGGGEQYF. Complete variable domain (other parts from reference TRBV7-9 and TRBJ2-7): DTGVSQNPRHKITKRGQNVTFRCDPISEHNRLYWYRQTLGQGPEFLTYFQNEAQLEKSRLLSDRFSAERPKGSFSTLEIQRTEQGDSAMYLCASSLVAGGGEQYFGPGTRLTVT.